A selection of T cell receptor beta chains follows, all from one sample in a study of CD8+ T cells in alopecia areata. This table comes from immunoSEQ multiplex PCR, and its TCRdb copy is limited to in-frame clones, with some not included. The sample consists of 150,000 to 200,000 clones, about 48% of them appearing once. The source material was CD8+ T cells sorted from blood, sampled at week 24, from a patient treated with tofacitinib. The receptor set was obtained from a human donor with alopecia areata. CDR3s include the opening cysteine and the closing phenylalanine or tryptophan.

v_call	j_call	cdr3_aa
TRBV10-2	TRBJ1-1	CASSESLTEAFF
TRBV19	TRBJ2-7	CASRGGTYEQYF
TRBV15	TRBJ1-1	CATSRDTNTEAFF
TRBV7-2	TRBJ1-1	CASSLHPGVQPEAFF
TRBV5-1	TRBJ1-1	CASSLAGTGGTEAFF
TRBV25-1	TRBJ2-5	CASGGGGGRETQYF
TRBV6-5	TRBJ2-7	CASRGTGGSEQYF
TRBV4-1	TRBJ1-4	CASSQDPPGRREKLFF
TRBV29-1	TRBJ2-1	CSVLGSYEQFF
TRBV13	TRBJ2-1	CASGGAHNEQFF
TRBV25-1	TRBJ2-5	CASSAGVETQYF
TRBV20-1	TRBJ2-1	CSASYNNEQFF
TRBV5-6	TRBJ1-5	CASSLAGGGQPQHF
TRBV6-5	TRBJ2-3	CASTLPGAQYF
TRBV4-3	TRBJ1-2	CASSQDNGVGYTF
TRBV5-6	TRBJ1-1	CASSFRGRMNTEAFF
TRBV14	TRBJ2-1	CASSSPDSGKRDEQFF
TRBV29-1	TRBJ2-7	CSVEGGLRGEQYF
TRBV29-1	TRBJ1-2	CSAGPGQGAQGYTF
TRBV15	TRBJ1-5	CATGTGGGQPQHF
TRBV2	TRBJ2-3	CASRLAGGPDTQYF
TRBV9	TRBJ2-1	CASSAGQKPNEQFF
TRBV9	TRBJ1-1	CASSAEQGNTEAFF
TRBV18	TRBJ1-1	CASSPPVSSGGSEAFF
TRBV30	TRBJ1-5	CAWSSTGLNQPQHF
TRBV6-5	TRBJ1-5	CASSYRGNQPQHF
TRBV29-1	TRBJ2-3	CSVEGTPSGTSGMTDTQYF
TRBV19	TRBJ1-1	CASTEHMNTEAFF
TRBV4-1	TRBJ1-5	CASSQVGNSNQPQHF
TRBV7-9	TRBJ1-5	CASSLVMGTGRNQPQHF
TRBV29-1	TRBJ2-4	CSATGGAGELAKNIQYF
TRBV27	TRBJ1-2	CASSLGSGYYGYTF
TRBV13	TRBJ1-1	CASFGQDGEAFF
TRBV13	TRBJ2-1	CASSLGGQGRNEQFF
TRBV25-1	TRBJ2-1	CASSEYNGVYEQFF
TRBV30	TRBJ2-1	CAWSVGSGGANEQFF
TRBV28	TRBJ2-1	CASSTTDKQFF
TRBV28	TRBJ1-2	CASLKFGQAGYGYTF
TRBV5-1	TRBJ1-1	CASSLNRDKGVTEAFF
TRBV4-1	TRBJ1-1	CASSQERGTEAFF
TRBV4-2	TRBJ1-4	CASSLGQANEKLFF
TRBV30	TRBJ2-7	CAWSVSGREQYF
TRBV23-1	TRBJ1-5	CAKRGWANWSNQPQHF
TRBV11-2	TRBJ2-7	CASSLGTGSYEQYF
TRBV13	TRBJ1-2	CASSEWGTAYGYTF
TRBV4-3	TRBJ1-1	CASSQDNDEAFF
TRBV11-2	TRBJ2-3	CASSPGAGYTDTQYF